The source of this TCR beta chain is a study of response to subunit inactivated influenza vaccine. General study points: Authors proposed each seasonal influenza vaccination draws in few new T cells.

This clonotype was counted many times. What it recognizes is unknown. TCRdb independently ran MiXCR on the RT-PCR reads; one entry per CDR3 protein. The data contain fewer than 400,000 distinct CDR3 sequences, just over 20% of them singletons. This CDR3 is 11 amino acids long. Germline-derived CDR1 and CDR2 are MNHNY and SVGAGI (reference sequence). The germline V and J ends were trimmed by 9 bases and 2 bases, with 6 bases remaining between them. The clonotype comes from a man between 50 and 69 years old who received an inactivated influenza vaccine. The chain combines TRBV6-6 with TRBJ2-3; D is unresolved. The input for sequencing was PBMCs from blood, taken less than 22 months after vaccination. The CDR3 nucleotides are TGTGCCAGTTCCCACACAGATACGCAGTATTTT. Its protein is CASSHTDTQYF.